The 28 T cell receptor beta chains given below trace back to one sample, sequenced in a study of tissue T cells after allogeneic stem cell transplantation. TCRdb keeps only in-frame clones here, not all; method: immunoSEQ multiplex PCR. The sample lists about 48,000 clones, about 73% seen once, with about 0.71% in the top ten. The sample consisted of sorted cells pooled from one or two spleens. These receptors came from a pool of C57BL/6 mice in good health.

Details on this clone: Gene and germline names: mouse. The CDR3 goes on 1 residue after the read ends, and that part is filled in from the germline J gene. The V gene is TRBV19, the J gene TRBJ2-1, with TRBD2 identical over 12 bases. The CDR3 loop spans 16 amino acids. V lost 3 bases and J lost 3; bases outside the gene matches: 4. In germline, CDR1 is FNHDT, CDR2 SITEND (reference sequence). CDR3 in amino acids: CASSKGTGGSYAEQFF. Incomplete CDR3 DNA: TGTGCCAGCAGTAAGGGGACTGGGGGGTCCTATGCTGAGCAGTTC.

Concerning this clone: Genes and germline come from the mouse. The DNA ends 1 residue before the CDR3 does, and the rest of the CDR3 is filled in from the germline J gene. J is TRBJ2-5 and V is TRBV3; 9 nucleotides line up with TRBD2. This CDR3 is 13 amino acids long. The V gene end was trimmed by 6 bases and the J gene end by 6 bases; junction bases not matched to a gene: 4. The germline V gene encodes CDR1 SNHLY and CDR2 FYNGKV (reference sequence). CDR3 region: CASRGTGMDTQYF. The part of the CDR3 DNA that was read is TGTGCCAGCAGAGGGACTGGGATGGACACCCAGTAC.

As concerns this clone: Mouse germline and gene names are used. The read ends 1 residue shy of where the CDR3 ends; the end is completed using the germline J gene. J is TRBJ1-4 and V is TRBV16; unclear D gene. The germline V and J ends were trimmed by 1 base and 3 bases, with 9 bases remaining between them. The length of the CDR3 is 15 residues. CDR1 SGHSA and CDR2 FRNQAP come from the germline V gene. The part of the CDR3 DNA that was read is TGTGCAAGCAGCTTAGTTGGGGAGGCCAACGAAAGATTATTT. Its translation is CASSLVGEANERLF. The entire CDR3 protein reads CASSLVGEANERLFF. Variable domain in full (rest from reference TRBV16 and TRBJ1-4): NAGVIQTPRHKVTGKGQEATLWCEPISGHSAVFWYRQTIVQGLEFLTYFRNQAPIDDSGMPKERFSAQMPNQSHSTLKIQSTQPQDSAVYLCASSLVGEANERLFFGHGTKLSVL.

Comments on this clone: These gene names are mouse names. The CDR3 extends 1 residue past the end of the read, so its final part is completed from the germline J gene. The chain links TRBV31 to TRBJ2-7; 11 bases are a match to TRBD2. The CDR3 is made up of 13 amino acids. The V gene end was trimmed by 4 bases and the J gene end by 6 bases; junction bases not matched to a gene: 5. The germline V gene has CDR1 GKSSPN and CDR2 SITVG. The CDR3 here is CAWKTGGAREQYF. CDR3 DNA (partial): TGTGCCTGGAAAACTGGGGGGGCGCGTGAACAGTAC.

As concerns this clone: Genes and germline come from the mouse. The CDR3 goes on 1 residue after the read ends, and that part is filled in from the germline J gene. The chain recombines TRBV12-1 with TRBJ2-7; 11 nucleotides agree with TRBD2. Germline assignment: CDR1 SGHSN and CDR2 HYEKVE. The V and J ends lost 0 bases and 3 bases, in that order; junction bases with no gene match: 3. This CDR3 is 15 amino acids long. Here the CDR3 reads CASSLEGLGDYEQYF. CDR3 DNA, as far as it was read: TGTGCCAGCTCTCTCGAGGGACTGGGGGACTATGAACAGTAC.

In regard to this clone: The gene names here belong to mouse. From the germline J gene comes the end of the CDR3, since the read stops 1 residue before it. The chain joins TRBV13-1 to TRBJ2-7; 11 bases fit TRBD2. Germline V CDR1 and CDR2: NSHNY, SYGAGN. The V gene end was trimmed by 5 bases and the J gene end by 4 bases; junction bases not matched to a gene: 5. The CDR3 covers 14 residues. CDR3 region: CASRDDWGGYEQYF. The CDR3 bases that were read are TGTGCCAGCAGGGACGACTGGGGGGGTTATGAACAGTAC.

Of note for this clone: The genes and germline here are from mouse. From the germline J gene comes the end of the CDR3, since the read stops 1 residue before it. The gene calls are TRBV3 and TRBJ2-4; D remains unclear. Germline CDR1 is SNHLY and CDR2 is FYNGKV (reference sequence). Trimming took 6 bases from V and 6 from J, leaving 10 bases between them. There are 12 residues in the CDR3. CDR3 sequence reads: CASREGPNTLYF. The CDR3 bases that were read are TGTGCCAGCAGAGAGGGCCCGAACACCTTGTAC.

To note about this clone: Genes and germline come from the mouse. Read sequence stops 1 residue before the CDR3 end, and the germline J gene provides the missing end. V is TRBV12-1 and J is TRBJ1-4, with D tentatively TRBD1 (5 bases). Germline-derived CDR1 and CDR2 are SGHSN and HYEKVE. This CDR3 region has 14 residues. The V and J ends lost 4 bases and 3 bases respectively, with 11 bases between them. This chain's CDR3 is CASSPREANERLFF. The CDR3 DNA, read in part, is TGTGCCAGCTCCCCCAGGGAGGCCAACGAAAGATTATTT.

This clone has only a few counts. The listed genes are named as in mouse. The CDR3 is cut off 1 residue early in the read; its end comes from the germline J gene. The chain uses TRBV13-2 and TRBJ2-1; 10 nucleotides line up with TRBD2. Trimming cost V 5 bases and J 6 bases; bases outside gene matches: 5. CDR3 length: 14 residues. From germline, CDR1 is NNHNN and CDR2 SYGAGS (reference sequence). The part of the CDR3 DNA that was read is TGTGCCAGCGGCGACTGGGGGGTTAGTGCTGAGCAGTTC. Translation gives CASGDWGVSAEQF. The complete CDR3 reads CASGDWGVSAEQFF.

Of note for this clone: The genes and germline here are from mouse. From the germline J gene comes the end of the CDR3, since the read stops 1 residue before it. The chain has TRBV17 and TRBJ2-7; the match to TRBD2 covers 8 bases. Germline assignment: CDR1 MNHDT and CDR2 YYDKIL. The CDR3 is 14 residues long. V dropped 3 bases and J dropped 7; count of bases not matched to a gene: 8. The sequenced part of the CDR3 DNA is TGTGCTAGCAGTAGTTGGGGGGGGGCGCGGGAACAGTAC. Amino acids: CASSSWGGAREQY. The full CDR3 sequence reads CASSSWGGAREQYF.

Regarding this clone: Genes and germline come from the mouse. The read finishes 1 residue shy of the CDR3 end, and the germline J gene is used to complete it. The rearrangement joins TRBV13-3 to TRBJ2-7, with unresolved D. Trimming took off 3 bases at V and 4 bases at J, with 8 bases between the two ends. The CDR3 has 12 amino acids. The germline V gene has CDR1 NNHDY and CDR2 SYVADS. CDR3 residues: CASSADGYEQYF. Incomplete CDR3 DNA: TGTGCCAGCAGTGCGGACGGATATGAACAGTAC.

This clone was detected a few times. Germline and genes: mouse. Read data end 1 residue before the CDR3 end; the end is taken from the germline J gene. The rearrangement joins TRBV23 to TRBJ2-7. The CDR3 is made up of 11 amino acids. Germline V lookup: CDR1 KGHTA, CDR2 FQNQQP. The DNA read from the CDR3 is TGCTCCAGCAGTCCCGACTATGAACAGTAC. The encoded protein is CSSSPDYEQY. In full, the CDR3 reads CSSSPDYEQYF.

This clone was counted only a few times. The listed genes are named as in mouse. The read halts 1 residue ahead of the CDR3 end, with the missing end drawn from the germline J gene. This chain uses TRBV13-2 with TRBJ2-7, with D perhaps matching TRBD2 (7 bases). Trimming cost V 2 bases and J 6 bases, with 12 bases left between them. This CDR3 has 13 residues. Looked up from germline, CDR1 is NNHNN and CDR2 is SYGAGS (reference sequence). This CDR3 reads CASGERGACEQYF. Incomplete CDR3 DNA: TGTGCCAGCGGTGAACGGGGGGCGTGTGAACAGTAC.

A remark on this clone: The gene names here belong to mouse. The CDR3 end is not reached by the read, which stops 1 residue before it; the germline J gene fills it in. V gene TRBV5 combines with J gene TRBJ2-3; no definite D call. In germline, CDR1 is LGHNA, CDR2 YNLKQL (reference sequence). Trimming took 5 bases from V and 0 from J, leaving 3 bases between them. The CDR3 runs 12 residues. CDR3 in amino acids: CASSTSAETLYF. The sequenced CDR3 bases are TGTGCCAGCAGCACTAGTGCAGAAACGCTGTAT.

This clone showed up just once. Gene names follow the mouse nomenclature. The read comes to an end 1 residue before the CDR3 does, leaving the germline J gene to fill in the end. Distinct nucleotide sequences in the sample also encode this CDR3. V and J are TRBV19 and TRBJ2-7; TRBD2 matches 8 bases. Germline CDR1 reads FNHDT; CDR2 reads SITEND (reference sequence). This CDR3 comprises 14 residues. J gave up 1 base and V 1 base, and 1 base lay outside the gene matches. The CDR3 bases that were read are TGTGCCAGCAGTATACTGGGGGGTTCCTATGAACAGTAC. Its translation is CASSILGGSYEQY. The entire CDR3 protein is CASSILGGSYEQYF.

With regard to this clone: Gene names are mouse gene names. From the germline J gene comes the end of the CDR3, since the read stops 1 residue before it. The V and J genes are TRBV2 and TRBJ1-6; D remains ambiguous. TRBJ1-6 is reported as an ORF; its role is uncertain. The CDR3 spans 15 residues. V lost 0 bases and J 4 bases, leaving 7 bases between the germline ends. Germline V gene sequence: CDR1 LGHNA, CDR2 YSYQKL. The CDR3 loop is CASSQENKYNSPLYF. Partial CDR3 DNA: TGTGCCAGCAGCCAAGAGAACAAATATAATTCGCCCCTCTAC.

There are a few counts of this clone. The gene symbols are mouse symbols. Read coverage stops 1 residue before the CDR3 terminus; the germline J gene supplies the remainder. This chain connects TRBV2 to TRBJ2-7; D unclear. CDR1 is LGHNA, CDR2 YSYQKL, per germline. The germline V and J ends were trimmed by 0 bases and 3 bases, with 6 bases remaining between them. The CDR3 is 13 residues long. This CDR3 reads CASSQDPGYEQYF. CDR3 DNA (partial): TGTGCCAGCAGCCAAGATCCGGGCTATGAACAGTAC.

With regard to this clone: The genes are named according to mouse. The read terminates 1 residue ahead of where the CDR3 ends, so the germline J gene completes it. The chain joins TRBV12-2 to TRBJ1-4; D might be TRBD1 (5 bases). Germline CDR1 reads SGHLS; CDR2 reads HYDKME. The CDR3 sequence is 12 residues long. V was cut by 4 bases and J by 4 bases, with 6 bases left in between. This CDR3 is CASSDNNERLFF. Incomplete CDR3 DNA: TGTGCCAGCTCGGACAACAACGAAAGATTATTT.

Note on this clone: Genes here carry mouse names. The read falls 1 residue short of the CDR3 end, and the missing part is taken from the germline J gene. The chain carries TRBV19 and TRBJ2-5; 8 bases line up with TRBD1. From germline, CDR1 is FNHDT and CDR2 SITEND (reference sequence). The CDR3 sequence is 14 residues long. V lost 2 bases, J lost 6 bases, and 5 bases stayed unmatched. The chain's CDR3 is CASSIGQGGDTQYF. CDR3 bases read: TGTGCCAGCAGTATCGGACAGGGTGGGGACACCCAGTAC.

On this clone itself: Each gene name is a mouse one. The CDR3 bases that were read are TGTGCCAGCAGCCACGACAATTCCTATAATTCGCCCCTCTAC. It is translated as CASSHDNSYNSPLY. The whole CDR3 reads CASSHDNSYNSPLYF. The chain uses TRBV5 and TRBJ1-6; D call uncertain. With the read ending 1 residue before the CDR3 end, the germline J gene is used to fill in that end. TRBJ1-6 has ORF status, its function being uncertain. V was pared by 3 bases and J by 0 bases, with 6 bases between. CDR1 is LGHNA and CDR2 is YNLKQL in the germline V gene (reference sequence). The CDR3 covers 15 residues.

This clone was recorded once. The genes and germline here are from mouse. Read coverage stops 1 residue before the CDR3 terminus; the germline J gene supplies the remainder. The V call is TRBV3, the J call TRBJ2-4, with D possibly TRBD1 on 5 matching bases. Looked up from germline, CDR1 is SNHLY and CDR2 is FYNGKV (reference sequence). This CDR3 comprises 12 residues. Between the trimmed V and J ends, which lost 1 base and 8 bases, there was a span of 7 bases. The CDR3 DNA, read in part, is TGTGCCAGCAGCTTAGACAGGAGCACCTTGTAC. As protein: CASSLDRSTLY. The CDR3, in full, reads CASSLDRSTLYF. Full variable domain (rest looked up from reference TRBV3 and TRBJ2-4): GPKVLQIPSHQIIDMGQMVTLNCDPVSNHLYFYWYKQILGQQMEFLVNFYNGKVMEKSKLFKDQFSVERPDGSYFTLKIQPTALEDSAVYFCASSLDRSTLYFGAGTRLSVL.

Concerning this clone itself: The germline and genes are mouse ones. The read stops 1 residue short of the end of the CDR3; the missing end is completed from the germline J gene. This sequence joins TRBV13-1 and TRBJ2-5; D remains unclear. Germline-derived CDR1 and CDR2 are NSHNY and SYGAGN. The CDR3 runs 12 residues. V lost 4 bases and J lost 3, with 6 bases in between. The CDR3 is CASSPVQDTQYF. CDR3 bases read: TGTGCCAGCAGTCCGGTTCAAGACACCCAGTAC.

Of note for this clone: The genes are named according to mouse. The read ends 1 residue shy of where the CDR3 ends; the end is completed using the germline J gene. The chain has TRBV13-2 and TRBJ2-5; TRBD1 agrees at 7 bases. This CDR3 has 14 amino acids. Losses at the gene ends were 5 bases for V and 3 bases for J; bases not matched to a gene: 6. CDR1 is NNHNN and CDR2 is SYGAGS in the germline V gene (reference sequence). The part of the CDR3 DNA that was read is TGTGCCAGCGGCTCCGGGACAGAGCAAGACACCCAGTAC. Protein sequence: CASGSGTEQDTQY. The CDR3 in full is CASGSGTEQDTQYF.

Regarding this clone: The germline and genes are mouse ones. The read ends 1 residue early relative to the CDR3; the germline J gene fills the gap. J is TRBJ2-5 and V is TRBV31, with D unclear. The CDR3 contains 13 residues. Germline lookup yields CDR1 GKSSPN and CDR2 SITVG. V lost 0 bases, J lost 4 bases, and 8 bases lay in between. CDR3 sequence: CAWSLDKKDTQYF. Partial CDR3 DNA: TGTGCCTGGAGTCTTGACAAAAAAGACACCCAGTAC.

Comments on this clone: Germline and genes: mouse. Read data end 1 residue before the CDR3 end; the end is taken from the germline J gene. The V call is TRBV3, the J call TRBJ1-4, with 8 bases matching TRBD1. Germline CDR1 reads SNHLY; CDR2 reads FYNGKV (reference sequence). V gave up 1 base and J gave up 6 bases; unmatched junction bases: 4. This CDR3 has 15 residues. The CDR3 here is CASSLVQGAHERLFF. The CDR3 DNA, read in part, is TGTGCCAGCAGCTTAGTCCAGGGGGCCCACGAAAGATTATTT.

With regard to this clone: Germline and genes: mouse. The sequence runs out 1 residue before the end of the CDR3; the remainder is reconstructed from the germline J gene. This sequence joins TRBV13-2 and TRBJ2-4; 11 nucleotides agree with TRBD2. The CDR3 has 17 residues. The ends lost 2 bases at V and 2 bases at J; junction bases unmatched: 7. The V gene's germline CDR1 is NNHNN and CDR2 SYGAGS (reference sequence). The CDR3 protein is CASGETGGARFQNTLYF. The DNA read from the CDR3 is TGTGCCAGCGGTGAAACTGGGGGGGCACGTTTTCAAAACACCTTGTAC.

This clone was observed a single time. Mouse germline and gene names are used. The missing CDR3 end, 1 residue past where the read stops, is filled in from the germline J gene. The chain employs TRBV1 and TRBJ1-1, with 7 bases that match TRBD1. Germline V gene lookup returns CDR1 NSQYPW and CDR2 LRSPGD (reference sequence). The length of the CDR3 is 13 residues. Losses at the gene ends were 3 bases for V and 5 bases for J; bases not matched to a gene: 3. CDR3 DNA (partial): TGCACCTGCAGTGCTCACAGGGGTACAGAAGTCTTC. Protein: CTCSAHRGTEVF. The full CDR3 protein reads CTCSAHRGTEVFF. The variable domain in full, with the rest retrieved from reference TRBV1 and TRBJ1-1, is VTLLEQNPRWRLVPRGQAVNLRCILKNSQYPWMSWYQQDLQKQLQWLFTLRSPGDKEVKSLPGADYLATRVTDTELRLQVANMSQGRTLYCTCSAHRGTEVFFGKGTRLTVV.

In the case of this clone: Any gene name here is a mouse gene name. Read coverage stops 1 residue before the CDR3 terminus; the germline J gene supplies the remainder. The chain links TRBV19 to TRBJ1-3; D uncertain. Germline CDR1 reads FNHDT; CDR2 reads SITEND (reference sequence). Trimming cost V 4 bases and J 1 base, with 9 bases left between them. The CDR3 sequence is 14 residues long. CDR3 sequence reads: CASSFRKSGNTLYF. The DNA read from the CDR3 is TGTGCCAGCAGTTTCAGGAAATCTGGAAATACGCTCTAT.